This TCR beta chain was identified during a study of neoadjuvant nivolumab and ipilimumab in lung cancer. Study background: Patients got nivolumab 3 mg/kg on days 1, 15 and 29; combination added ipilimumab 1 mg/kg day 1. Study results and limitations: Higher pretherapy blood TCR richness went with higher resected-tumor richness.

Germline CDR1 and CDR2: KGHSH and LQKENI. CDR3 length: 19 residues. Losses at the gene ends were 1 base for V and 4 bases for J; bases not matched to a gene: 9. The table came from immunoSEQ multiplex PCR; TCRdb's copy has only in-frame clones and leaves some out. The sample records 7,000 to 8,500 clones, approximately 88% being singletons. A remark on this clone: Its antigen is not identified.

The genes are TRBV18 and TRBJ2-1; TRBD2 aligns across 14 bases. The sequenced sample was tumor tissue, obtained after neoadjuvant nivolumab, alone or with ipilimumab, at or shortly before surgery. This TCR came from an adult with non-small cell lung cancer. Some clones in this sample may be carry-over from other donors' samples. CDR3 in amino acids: CASSPLFPGTSGRYNEQFF. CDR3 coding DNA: TGTGCCAGCTCACCACTATTCCCCGGGACTAGCGGGAGATACAATGAGCAGTTCTTC.